The entry below gives a single T cell receptor (beta chain) sequence along with its context. The sample is drawn from a study of blood T cell repertoires in COVID-19. On the study more broadly: Collection of acute and convalescent COVID-19 samples took place in the United States, Italy and Spain.

Repertoires were generated with immunoSEQ multiplex PCR, while TCRdb's copy carries only in-frame clones and drops some. The profile shows more than 150,000 clones, more than 65% of them singletons. Trimming cost V 9 bases and J 4 bases, with 15 bases left between them. CDR3 length equals 14 residues. CDR1 is LNHNV and CDR2 is YYDKDF in the germline V gene (reference sequence). The sequencing sample was made of peripheral blood. V is TRBV15 and J is TRBJ2-2; a weak D match, TRBD2 (5 bases). The source of this sequence is a woman between 50 and 59 years old with acute or convalescent COVID-19. In nucleotides, the CDR3 is TGTGCCACAGGTTTACATGGAGGCACCGGGGAGCTGTTTTTT. Translated, it gives CATGLHGGTGELFF.